A single sample is the source of the 23 T cell receptor beta chains below, sequenced in a study of T cells in Graves' hyperthyroidism and ophthalmopathy. There were TCR beta CDR3 regions amplified from RNA transcripts. The study used the HTBI primer set for a first-round RT-PCR of the TCR CDR3. MiXCR, run by TCRdb on the multiplex PCR reads, gives a single entry per CDR3 protein. The data contain some 350,000 distinct CDR3 sequences, roughly 15% of them seen just once; the ten biggest clones take up 34%. Sequenced sample: blood. All receptors derive from a woman aged 35 to 49 with Graves' ophthalmopathy.

This clonotype appeared a few times. The chain is built from TRBV19 and TRBJ2-7, with a tentative D call TRBD1 (5 bases). The germline V and J ends were trimmed by 5 bases and 0 bases, with 5 bases remaining between them. Germline CDR1 LNHDA, CDR2 SQIVND (reference sequence). The CDR3 sequence is 12 residues long. CDR3 sequence (DNA): TGTGCCAGTAGTGGGGCCTCCTACGAGCAGTACTTC. It specifies CASSGASYEQYF.

This clonotype was found many times. This chain links TRBV5-5 with TRBJ2-1; 10 bases are a match to TRBD2. The CDR3 spans 16 residues. The trim removed 1 base at V and 2 bases at J, leaving 3 bases unmatched. The germline gives CDR1 SGHKS, CDR2 YYEKEE (reference sequence). The DNA of the CDR3 is TGTGCCAGCAGCTTGCCCAGCGGGGGGGCCTACAATGAGCAGTTCTTC. It codes for CASSLPSGGAYNEQFF.

This clonotype has only a few counts. This chain connects TRBV11-3 to TRBJ2-5; a possible D gene is TRBD2 (5 bases). This CDR3 comprises 14 residues. Per the germline V gene, CDR1 is SGHNT and CDR2 is YENEEA. V dropped 7 bases and J dropped 5 bases, with 17 bases sitting between them. The CDR3 protein is CASTLSGGIETQYF. Written as DNA, the CDR3 is TGTGCCAGCACTCTAAGTGGAGGCATTGAGACCCAGTACTTC.

This clonotype was seen ten or more times. The rearrangement links TRBV27 to TRBJ2-1; D is perhaps TRBD1 (5 bases). Trimming removed 5 bases at V and 7 bases at J, with 21 bases between. CDR3 length: 16 amino acids. Germline V gene data show CDR1 as MNHEY and CDR2 as SMNVEV (reference sequence). This CDR3 is CASSPRSGILWNEQFF. CDR3 nucleotide sequence: TGTGCCAGCAGTCCCCGGTCAGGGATATTGTGGAATGAGCAGTTCTTC.

The chain combines TRBV29-1 with TRBJ1-2, with unresolved D. The CDR3 is made up of 12 amino acids. Trimming shortened V by 1 base and J by 2 bases, and 5 bases separated the two germline ends. Looked up from germline, CDR1 is SQVTM and CDR2 is ANQGSEA. In nucleotides, the CDR3 is TGCAGCGTTGAAGGGCGGAACTATGGCTACACCTTC. It yields the protein CSVEGRNYGYTF.

This clonotype turned up a few times. V gene TRBV27 combines with J gene TRBJ2-7; no firm D call. CDR3 length: 13 residues. The V gene lost 7 bases and the J gene lost 1 base, with 11 bases spanning the gap. CDR1 is MNHEY and CDR2 is SMNVEV in the germline V gene (reference sequence). As DNA, the CDR3 is TGTGCCAGCAAACCTGATAAATCCTACGAGCAGTACTTC. Encoded protein: CASKPDKSYEQYF.

This clonotype was counted many times. CDR3 nucleotides: TGTGCCAGCAGTTACTCGAGCGGGAGCTCCTACGAGCAGTACTTC. This sequence encodes CASSYSSGSSYEQYF. The chain uses TRBV6-5 and TRBJ2-7, with 8 bases fitting TRBD2. Germline CDR1 is MNHEY and CDR2 is SVGAGI. The CDR3 loop spans 15 amino acids. After removal of 0 bases from V and 0 bases from J, the junction contained 1 base not matched to a gene.

This clonotype was recorded many times. The chain combines TRBV20-1 with TRBJ2-3; a weak D match, TRBD2 (5 bases). This CDR3 has 13 amino acids. Germline values: CDR1 DFQATT, CDR2 SNEGSKA (reference sequence). Trimming shortened V by 6 bases and J by 0 bases, and 10 bases separated the two germline ends. CDR3 sequence (DNA): TGCAGTGCCGAGGGTCCTAGCACAGATACGCAGTATTTT. Translating gives CSAEGPSTDTQYF.

This clonotype was detected a few times. The chain is built from TRBV30 and TRBJ2-7, with D possibly TRBD2 on 5 matching bases. The germline V and J ends were trimmed by 3 bases and 0 bases, with 6 bases remaining between them. The CDR3 runs to 12 residues. CDR1 GTSNPN and CDR2 SVGIG come from the germline V gene (reference sequence). DNA for the CDR3: TGTGCCTGGAGACTAGACTCCTACGAGCAGTACTTC. It yields the protein CAWRLDSYEQYF.

This clonotype was observed many times. V gene TRBV20-1 combines with J gene TRBJ2-5; D unresolved. CDR1 and CDR2 from the germline V gene are DFQATT and SNEGSKA (reference sequence). The CDR3 has 12 residues. Between the trimmed V and J ends, which lost 2 bases and 2 bases, there was a span of 6 bases. DNA of the CDR3: TGCAGTGCTAGAAGGCAGCAAGAGACCCAGTACTTC. Translation gives CSARRQQETQYF.

This clonotype was seen at least ten times. The V call is TRBV6-5, the J call TRBJ2-2; D unclear. This CDR3 has 16 amino acids. Germline CDR1 and CDR2: MNHEY and SVGAGI. Deletions cut 0 bases from V and 0 bases from J, with 8 bases between. The CDR3 loop is CASSYSLPANTGELFF. The DNA of the CDR3 is TGTGCCAGCAGTTACTCACTCCCGGCGAACACCGGGGAGCTGTTTTTT.

This clonotype was seen repeatedly, ten times or more. The chain combines TRBV28 with TRBJ2-7; D possibly uses TRBD1 or TRBD2 (5 bases each). This CDR3 is 14 amino acids long. Deletions cut 7 bases from V and 1 base from J, with 14 bases between. Germline V gene data show CDR1 as MDHEN and CDR2 as SYDVKM. The CDR3 region has the DNA TGTGCCAGCAAACGAGAGGGACGTTCCTACGAGCAGTACTTC. Translated: CASKREGRSYEQYF.

The chain carries TRBV24-1 and TRBJ2-3; D uncertain. V was shortened by 3 bases and J by 4 bases, with 16 bases between the two germline ends. From germline, CDR1 is KGHDR and CDR2 SFDVKD. The CDR3 spans 16 residues. CDR3: CATSDILGPVPDTQYF. The CDR3 nucleotides read TGTGCCACCAGTGATATCCTCGGTCCAGTCCCAGATACGCAGTATTTT.

This clonotype was seen repeatedly, ten times or more. The chain couples TRBV9 to TRBJ2-3; D gene unclear. The length of the CDR3 is 15 residues. Germline V gene sequence: CDR1 SGDLS, CDR2 YYNGEE. V shed 0 bases and J shed 6 bases, with 14 bases lying between them. This chain's CDR3 is CASSVGRQRTDTQYF. CDR3 bases: TGTGCCAGCAGCGTAGGACGGCAGAGAACCGATACGCAGTATTTT.

V is TRBV4-1 and J is TRBJ2-5; 9 bases match TRBD2. With V trimmed by 4 bases and J by 4 bases, 16 bases remained unmatched. Germline-derived CDR1 and CDR2 are MGHRA and YSYEKL. The CDR3 sequence is 18 residues long. CDR3 sequence (DNA): TGCGCCAGCAGCCGTACCCCCGGCGGGGGGGCTTTTCTAGAGACCCAGTACTTC. It codes for CASSRTPGGGAFLETQYF.

The sample holds many counts of this clonotype. The chain recombines TRBV2 with TRBJ1-1, with D maybe TRBD1 (5 bases). Trimming took off 7 bases at V and 11 bases at J, with 14 bases between the two ends. This CDR3 has 11 residues. Germline CDR1 SNHLY, CDR2 FYNNEI. CDR3 in DNA: TGTGCCAGCACCGAAGAGGGGACCGCTTTCTTT. The encoded protein is CASTEEGTAFF.

The J gene is TRBJ1-2, the V gene TRBV5-5, with TRBD1 matching over 8 bases. V dropped 5 bases and J dropped 1; count of bases not matched to a gene: 4. Per the germline V gene, CDR1 is SGHKS and CDR2 is YYEKEE (reference sequence). This CDR3 comprises 14 residues. The CDR3 region is CASRIQGGNYGYTF. The CDR3 coding sequence is TGTGCCAGCAGGATACAGGGGGGTAACTATGGCTACACCTTC.

Many counts were recorded for this clonotype. The chain links TRBV20-1 to TRBJ1-2; D might be TRBD1 (5 bases). Deletions cut 3 bases from V and 8 bases from J, with 16 bases between. Germline V CDR1 and CDR2: DFQATT, SNEGSKA (reference sequence). The CDR3 is 13 amino acids. The DNA of the CDR3 is TGCAGTGCTAGCGGAACCGGGACGAGAGGCTACACCTTC. This translates into CSASGTGTRGYTF.

This clonotype occurred many times. The V call is TRBV19, the J call TRBJ2-7, with TRBD2 identical over 7 bases. Per germline, CDR1 LNHDA and CDR2 SQIVND (reference sequence). The CDR3 has 14 residues. V shed 6 bases, J shed 2 bases, and the junction held 7 bases outside the gene matches. CDR3: CASRGGLPTYEQYF. In DNA, the CDR3 is TGTGCCAGTAGGGGGGGACTACCGACCTACGAGCAGTACTTC.

Ten or more counts support this clonotype. The chain is built from TRBV7-9 and TRBJ2-7, with no clear D. CDR3 size: 11 residues. CDR1 is SEHNR and CDR2 is FQNEAQ in the germline V gene (reference sequence). Trimming cost V 4 bases and J 3 bases, with 4 bases left between them. The CDR3 DNA reads as TGTGCCAGCAGCTCTTTCTACGAGCAGTACTTC. Amino acid sequence: CASSSFYEQYF. Using reference TRBV7-9 and TRBJ2-7 for the parts outside the CDR3, the full variable domain is DTGVSQNPRHKITKRGQNVTFRCDPISEHNRLYWYRQTLGQGPEFLTYFQNEAQLEKSRLLSDRFSAERPKGSFSTLEIQRTEQGDSAMYLCASSSFYEQYFGPGTRLTVT.

This clonotype came up a few times. The chain employs TRBV7-9 and TRBJ1-6; possibly TRBD1 for D (5 bases). The V end was cut by 1 base, the J end by 0 bases, with 10 bases between. The length of the CDR3 is 17 residues. Germline lookup yields CDR1 SEHNR and CDR2 FQNEAQ (reference sequence). The chain's CDR3 is CASSLGGSSSYNSPLHF. Here the CDR3 DNA reads TGTGCCAGCAGCTTAGGGGGGAGCAGCTCCTATAATTCACCCCTCCACTTT. The complete variable domain, with remaining parts taken from reference TRBV7-9 and TRBJ1-6, reads DTGVSQNPRHKITKRGQNVTFRCDPISEHNRLYWYRQTLGQGPEFLTYFQNEAQLEKSRLLSDRFSAERPKGSFSTLEIQRTEQGDSAMYLCASSLGGSSSYNSPLHFGNGTRLTVT.

This clonotype has ten or more counts. The chain recombines TRBV11-2 with TRBJ2-1, with TRBD2 as a possible D gene (5 bases). CDR3 length: 16 residues. V gave up 1 base and J gave up 3 bases, with 13 bases separating them. Germline V lookup: CDR1 SGHAT, CDR2 FQNNGV. CDR3 sequence (DNA): TGTGCCAGCAGCTTAGGCCACCTAGCTTTCTACAATGAGCAGTTCTTC. It translates to CASSLGHLAFYNEQFF.

This clonotype was found a few times. The chain uses TRBV18 and TRBJ1-2; TRBD1 aligns across 10 bases. The CDR3 contains 13 residues. Trimming at V came to 5 bases and at J to 6 bases, leaving 3 bases not matched to a gene. The germline CDR1 and CDR2 sequences are KGHSH and LQKENI. CDR3 sequence: CASSGTGADGYTF. DNA of the CDR3: TGTGCCAGCTCAGGGACAGGGGCGGATGGCTACACCTTC. The full variable domain, in which reference TRBV18 and TRBJ1-2 provide the parts outside the CDR3, is NAGVMQNPRHLVRRRGQEARLRCSPMKGHSHVYWYRQLPEEGLKFMVYLQKENIIDESGMPKERFSAEFPKEGPSILRIQQVVRGDSAAYFCASSGTGADGYTFGSGTRLTVV.